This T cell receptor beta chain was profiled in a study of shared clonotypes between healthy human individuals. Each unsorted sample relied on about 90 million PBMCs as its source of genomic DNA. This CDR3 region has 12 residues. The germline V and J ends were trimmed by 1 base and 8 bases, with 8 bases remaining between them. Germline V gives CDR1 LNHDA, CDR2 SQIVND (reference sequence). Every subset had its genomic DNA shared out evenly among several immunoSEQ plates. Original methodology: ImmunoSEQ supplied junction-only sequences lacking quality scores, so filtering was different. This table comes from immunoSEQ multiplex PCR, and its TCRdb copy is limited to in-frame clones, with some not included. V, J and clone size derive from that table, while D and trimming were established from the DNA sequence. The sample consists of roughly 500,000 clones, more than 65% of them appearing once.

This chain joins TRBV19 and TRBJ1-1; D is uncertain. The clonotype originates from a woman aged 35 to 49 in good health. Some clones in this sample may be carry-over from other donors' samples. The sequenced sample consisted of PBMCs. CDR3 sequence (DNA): TGTGCCAGTAGTATAGGCCCCGCCGAAGCTTTCTTT. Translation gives CASSIGPAEAFF.